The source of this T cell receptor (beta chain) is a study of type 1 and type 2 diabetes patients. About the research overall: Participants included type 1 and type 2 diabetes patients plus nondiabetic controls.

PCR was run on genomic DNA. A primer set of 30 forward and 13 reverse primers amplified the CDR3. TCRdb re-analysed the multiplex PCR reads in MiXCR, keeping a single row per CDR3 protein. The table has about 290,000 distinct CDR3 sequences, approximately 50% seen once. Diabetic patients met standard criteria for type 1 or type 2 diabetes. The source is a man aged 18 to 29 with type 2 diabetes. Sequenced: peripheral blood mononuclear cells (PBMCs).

CDR3: CASRGGTASYEQYF. The CDR3 DNA reads TGCGCCAGCAGGGGGGGGACAGCCTCCTACGAGCAGTACTTC. The V call is TRBV10-2, the J call TRBJ2-7; TRBD1 or TRBD2 may be the D gene (7 bases each). Germline assignment: CDR1 WSHSY and CDR2 SAAADI. The CDR3 is 14 residues long. Trimming stripped 6 bases from V and 0 bases from J, with 12 bases between.